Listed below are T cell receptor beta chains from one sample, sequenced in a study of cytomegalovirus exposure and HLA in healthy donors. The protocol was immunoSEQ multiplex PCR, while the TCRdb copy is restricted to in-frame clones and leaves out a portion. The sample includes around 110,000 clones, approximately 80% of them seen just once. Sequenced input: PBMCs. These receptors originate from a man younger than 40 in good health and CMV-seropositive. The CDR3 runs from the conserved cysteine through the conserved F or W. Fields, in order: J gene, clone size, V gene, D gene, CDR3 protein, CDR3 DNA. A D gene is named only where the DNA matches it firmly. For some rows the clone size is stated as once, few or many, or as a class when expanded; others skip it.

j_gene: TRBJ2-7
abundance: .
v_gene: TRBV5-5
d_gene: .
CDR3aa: CASSLEAGELYEQYF
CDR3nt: TGTGCCAGCAGCTTGGAGGCAGGGGAGCTCTACGAGCAGTACTTC

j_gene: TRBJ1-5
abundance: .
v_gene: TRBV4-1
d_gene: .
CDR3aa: CASSQVTAGAHSNQPQHF
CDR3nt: TGCGCCAGCAGCCAAGTGACGGCAGGGGCCCATAGCAATCAGCCCCAGCATTTT

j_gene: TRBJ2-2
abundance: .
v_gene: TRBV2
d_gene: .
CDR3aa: CASIEDRDTGELFF
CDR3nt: TGTGCCAGCATCGAGGATAGAGACACCGGGGAGCTGTTTTTT

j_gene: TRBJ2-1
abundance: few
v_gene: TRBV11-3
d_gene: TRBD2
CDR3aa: CASSPVTGGAIEQFF
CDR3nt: TGTGCCAGCAGCCCCGTAACCGGGGGGGCCATTGAGCAGTTCTTC

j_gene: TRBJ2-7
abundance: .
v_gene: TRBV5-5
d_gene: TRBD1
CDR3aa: CASSLRGPPSPIYEQYF
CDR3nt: TGTGCCAGCAGCTTGAGGGGGCCCCCATCCCCTATATACGAGCAGTACTTC

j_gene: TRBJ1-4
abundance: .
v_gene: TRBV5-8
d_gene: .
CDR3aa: CASSLGRELEKLFF
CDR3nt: TGTGCCAGCAGCTTGGGGCGGGAACTTGAAAAACTGTTTTTT

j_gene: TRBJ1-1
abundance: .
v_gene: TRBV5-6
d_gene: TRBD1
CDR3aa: CASSPPIGTANTEAFF
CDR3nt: TGTGCCAGCAGCCCCCCTATAGGGACAGCGAACACTGAAGCTTTCTTT

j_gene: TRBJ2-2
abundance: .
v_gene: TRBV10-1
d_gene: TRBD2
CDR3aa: CASTRGDRIRSGELFF
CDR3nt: TGCGCCAGCACTCGGGGGGACCGAATAAGGAGCGGGGAGCTGTTTTTT

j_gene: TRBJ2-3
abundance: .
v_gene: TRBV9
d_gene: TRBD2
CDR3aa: CASSVGTSGGYTDTQYF
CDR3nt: TGTGCCAGCAGCGTGGGGACTAGCGGGGGTTACACAGATACGCAGTATTTT

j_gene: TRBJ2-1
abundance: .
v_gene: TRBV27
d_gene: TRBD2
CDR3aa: CASSLSPSGFYNEQFF
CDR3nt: TGTGCCAGCAGTTTATCGCCTAGCGGTTTCTACAATGAGCAGTTCTTC

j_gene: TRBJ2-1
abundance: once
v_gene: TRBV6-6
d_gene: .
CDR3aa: CASSLLGEQFF
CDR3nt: TGTGCCAGCAGTCTCCTAGGTGAGCAGTTCTTC

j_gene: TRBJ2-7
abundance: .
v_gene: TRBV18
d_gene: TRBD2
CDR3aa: CASSPAGGYEQYF
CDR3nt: TGTGCCAGCTCCCCCGCGGGGGGCTACGAGCAGTACTTC

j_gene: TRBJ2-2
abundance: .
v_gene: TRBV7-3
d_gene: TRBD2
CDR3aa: CASSPPRGANTGELFF
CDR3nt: TGTGCCAGCAGCCCGCCCCGGGGGGCGAACACCGGGGAGCTGTTTTTT

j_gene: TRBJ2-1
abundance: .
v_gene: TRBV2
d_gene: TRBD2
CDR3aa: CASSEPGGPVYEQFF
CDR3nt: TGTGCCAGCAGTGAACCGGGGGGGCCAGTCTATGAGCAGTTCTTC

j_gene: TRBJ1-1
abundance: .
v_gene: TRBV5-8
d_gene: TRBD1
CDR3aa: CASSLGQGLRAFF
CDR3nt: TGTGCCAGCAGCTTAGGACAGGGGCTAAGGGCTTTCTTT

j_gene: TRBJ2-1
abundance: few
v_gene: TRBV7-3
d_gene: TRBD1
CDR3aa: CASSLSGQGRNEQFF
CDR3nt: TGTGCCAGCAGCTTGTCGGGACAGGGAAGGAATGAGCAGTTCTTC

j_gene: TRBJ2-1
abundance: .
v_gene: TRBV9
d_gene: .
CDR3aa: CASSVGPSGNNEQFF
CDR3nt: TGTGCCAGCAGCGTAGGTCCCAGCGGTAACAATGAGCAGTTCTTC

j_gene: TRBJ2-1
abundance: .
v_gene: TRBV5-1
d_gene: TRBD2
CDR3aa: CASSLGAGAPNEQFF
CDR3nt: TGCGCCAGCAGCTTGGGGGCGGGAGCCCCCAATGAGCAGTTCTTC

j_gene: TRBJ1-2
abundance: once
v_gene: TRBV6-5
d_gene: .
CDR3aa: CASSYGQGNNYGYTF
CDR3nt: TGTGCCAGCAGTTACGGTCAGGGGAATAACTATGGCTACACCTTC

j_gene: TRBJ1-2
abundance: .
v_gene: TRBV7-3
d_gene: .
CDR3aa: CASSPTGYYEGYTF
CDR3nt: TGTGCCAGCAGCCCTACAGGGTACTATGAGGGCTACACCTTC

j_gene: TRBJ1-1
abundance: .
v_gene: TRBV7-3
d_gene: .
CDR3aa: CASSLQGTGTGRFTEAFF
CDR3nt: TGTGCCAGCAGCTTACAGGGAACAGGTACAGGGAGATTCACTGAAGCTTTCTTT

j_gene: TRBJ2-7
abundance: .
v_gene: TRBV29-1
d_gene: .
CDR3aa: CSAVRDSYEQYF
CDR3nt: TGCAGCGCCGTACGCGACTCCTACGAGCAGTACTTC

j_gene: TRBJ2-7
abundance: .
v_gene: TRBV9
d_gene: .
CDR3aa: CASSDGARRVTVHEQYF
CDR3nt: TGTGCCAGCAGCGATGGGGCACGCAGGGTTACGGTCCACGAGCAGTACTTC

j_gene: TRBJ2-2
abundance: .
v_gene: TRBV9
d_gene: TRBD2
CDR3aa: CASSVRTKREGTGELFF
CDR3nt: TGTGCCAGCAGCGTGAGGACCAAGCGGGAGGGCACCGGGGAGCTGTTTTTT

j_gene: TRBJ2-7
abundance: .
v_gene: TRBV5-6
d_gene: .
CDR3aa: CASSLAGGTTSYEQYF
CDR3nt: TGTGCCAGCAGCTTGGCCGGCGGCACTACCTCCTACGAGCAGTACTTC